The present entry profiles one T cell receptor (beta chain) with its context. The table lists this clonotype with a few counts. Its antigen target is currently unknown. Base quality data are lacking; no much larger clone is found one base away. The CDR3 spans 18 residues, from the cysteine through the phenylalanine. Kept here is only the CDR3 DNA, which spans 54 bases and is read in frame from base 1. The germline V gene sets CDR1 to SGHTA and CDR2 to FQGNSA. After removal of 1 base from V and 0 bases from J, the junction retains 12 bases not matched to a gene. The data are from a study of spatial heterogeneity in lung cancer (dated by TCRdb to the late 2010s). The study in broad terms: Beta-chain transcripts were consistently detected in greater numbers than alpha-chain transcripts, which likely reflected higher beta-chain transcript abundance. TCR transcript counts in tumor regions correlated strongly with a T cell transcriptional module score from matched bulk RNA-seq. In the raw uncorrected reads, each unique combination of TCR and UMI appeared more than ten times on average. In non-small cell lung cancer, the study quantitatively compared TCR alpha and beta repertoires across several tumor regions, matched nontumor lung, and blood. The study linked features of the TCR repertoire to counts of nonsynonymous mutations, which were determined by whole-exome sequencing of tumor tissue. At surgery, 200 to 250 tumor regions, 61 to 65 matched nontumor lung samples and fewer than 60 PBMC samples were TCR-sequenced for both alpha and beta chains. The full study reports these points: Estimated TCR-seq coverage of tumor T cells was only roughly 7.3% for alpha chains and about 12% for beta chains. Confirming at a functional level the hypothesis that regional TCRs recognize regional mutations was considered to require additional single-cell paired TCR alpha and beta sequencing. The number of expanded intratumoral alpha and beta TCRs correlated with the tumor nonsynonymous mutation count. Counts of ubiquitous and regional expanded TCRs correlated with counts of ubiquitous and regional nonsynonymous mutations, respectively.

The time point label, read with the paper, signifies: sample taken at primary tumor resection. Donors were under 95 patients with early-stage, untreated non-small cell lung cancer from the lung TRACERx cohort. TCR sequencing used whole RNA extracted from tumor and nontumor lung tissue, or from cryopreserved PBMC samples, without cell sorting. Patients were selected for TCR sequencing only if sufficient RNA was available from at least two tumor regions. Before being selected, tumor and adjacent nontumor lung specimens were reviewed by a lung pathologist. The method was 5' RACE. Sequencing was performed on a NextSeq 500. To allow correction of PCR and sequencing errors, the TCR library protocol tagged every TCR cDNA molecule with a unique molecular identifier. In the original analysis: TCR identification, UMI-based error correction and CDR3 extraction were performed with Decombinator tools. Expanded TCRs were defined as those above a frequency of 2 per 1,000, corresponding to the top 1% of the tumor frequency distribution. Expanded tumor TCRs were classed as regional if statistically deemed absent (corrected P<0.05) from at least one tumor region, otherwise ubiquitous. Each repertoire was subsampled 100 times to 5,000 TCRs, after which Renyi diversity was computed with the R vegan package. CDR3 similarity networks were built from amino acid triplet string-kernel similarity, with CDR3s being connected when pairwise similarity was above 0.82. Using fastp trimming at Q25 and MiXCR clonotype assembly, TCRdb reanalyzed the public sequencing data and kept in-frame beta chains. Each entry merges the rows of one CDR3 protein and shows their most common DNA and genes. TCRdb's processing, not the study's, gives the V and J calls here. Here the sample has some 14,000 distinct CDR3 sequences; around 3.1% occur a single time. The ten largest clones add up to 17% of the sample.

The TCR originated in a male donor with early-stage non-small cell lung cancer. Recombination linked TRBV7-2 to TRBJ2-7; 7 junctional bases match TRBD2. The source was lung tumor tissue, collected at surgery. The CDR3 corresponds to CASSLGPAGPRPSYEQYF. The DNA sequence is as follows: TGTGCCAGCAGCTTAGGCCCAGCGGGGCCGAGACCCTCCTACGAGCAGTACTTC.